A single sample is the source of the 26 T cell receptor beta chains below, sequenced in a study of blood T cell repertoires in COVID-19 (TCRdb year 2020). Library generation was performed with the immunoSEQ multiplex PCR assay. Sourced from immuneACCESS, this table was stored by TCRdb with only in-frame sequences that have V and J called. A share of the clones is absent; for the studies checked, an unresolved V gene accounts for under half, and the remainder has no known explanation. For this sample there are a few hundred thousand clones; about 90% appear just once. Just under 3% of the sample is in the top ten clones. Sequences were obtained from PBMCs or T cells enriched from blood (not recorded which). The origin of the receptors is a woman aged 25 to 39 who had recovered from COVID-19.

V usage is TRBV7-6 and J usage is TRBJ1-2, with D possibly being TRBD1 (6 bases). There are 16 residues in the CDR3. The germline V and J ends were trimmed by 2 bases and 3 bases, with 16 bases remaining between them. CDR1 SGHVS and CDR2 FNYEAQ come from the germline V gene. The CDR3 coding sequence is TGTGCCAGCAGCTTACTGGGCACAGGGATCGACTATGGCTACACCTTC. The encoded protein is CASSLLGTGIDYGYTF.

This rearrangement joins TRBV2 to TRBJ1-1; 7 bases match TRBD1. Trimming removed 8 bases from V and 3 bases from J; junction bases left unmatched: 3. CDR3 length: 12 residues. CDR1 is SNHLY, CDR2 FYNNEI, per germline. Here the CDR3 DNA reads TGTGCCAGCGGGGGACAGTACACTGAAGCTTTCTTT. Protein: CASGGQYTEAFF.

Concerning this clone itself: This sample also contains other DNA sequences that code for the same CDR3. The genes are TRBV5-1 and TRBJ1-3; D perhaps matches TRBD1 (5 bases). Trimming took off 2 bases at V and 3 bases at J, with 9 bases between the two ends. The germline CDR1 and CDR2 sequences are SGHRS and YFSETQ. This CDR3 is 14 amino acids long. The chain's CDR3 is CASSFGQGGNTIYF. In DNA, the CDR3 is TGCGCCAGCAGCTTCGGACAAGGTGGAAACACCATATATTTT.

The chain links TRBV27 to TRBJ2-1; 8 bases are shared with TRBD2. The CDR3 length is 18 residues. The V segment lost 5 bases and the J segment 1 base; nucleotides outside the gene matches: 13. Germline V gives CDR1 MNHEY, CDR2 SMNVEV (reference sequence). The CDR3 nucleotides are TGTGCCAGCAGTCCCCGGTCGGGCGGGAGGTTTTCCTACAATGAGCAGTTCTTC. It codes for CASSPRSGGRFSYNEQFF.

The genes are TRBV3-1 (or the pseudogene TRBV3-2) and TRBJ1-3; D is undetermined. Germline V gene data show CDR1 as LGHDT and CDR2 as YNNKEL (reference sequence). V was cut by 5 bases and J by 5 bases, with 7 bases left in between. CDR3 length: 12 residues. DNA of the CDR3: TGTGCCAGCAGCTTTCAAAGAAACACCATATATTTT. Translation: CASSFQRNTIYF.

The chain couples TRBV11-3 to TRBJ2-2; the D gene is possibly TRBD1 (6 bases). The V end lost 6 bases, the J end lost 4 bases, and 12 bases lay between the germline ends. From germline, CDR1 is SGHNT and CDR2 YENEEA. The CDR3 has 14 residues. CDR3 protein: CASSRLRGTGELFF. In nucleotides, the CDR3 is TGTGCCAGCAGTCGCCTCAGGGGCACCGGGGAGCTGTTTTTT.

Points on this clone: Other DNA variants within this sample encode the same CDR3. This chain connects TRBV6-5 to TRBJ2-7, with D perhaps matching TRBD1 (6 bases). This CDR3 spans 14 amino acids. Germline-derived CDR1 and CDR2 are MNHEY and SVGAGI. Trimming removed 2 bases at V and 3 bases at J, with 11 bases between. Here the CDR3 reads CASSYGRGSYEQYF. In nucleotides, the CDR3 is TGTGCCAGCAGTTACGGAAGGGGGAGCTACGAGCAGTACTTC.

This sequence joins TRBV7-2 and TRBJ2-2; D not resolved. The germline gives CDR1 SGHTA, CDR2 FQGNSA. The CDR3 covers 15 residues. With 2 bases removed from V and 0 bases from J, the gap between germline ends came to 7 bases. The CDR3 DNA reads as TGTGCCAGCAGCTTATACGGTTCGAACACCGGGGAGCTGTTTTTT. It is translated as CASSLYGSNTGELFF.

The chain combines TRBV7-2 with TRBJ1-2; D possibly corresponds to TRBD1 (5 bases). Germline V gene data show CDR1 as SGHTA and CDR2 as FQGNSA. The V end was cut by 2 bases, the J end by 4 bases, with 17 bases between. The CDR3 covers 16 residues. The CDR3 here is CASSLKGPPPSYGYTF. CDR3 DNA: TGTGCCAGCAGCTTAAAGGGGCCGCCTCCCTCCTATGGCTACACCTTC.

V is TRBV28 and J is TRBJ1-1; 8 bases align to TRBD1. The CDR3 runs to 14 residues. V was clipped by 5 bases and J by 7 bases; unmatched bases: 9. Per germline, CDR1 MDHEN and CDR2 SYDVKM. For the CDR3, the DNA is TGTGCCAGCAGTCCGACAGGGGAGCGGGGTGAAGCTTTCTTT. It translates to CASSPTGERGEAFF.

The CDR3 sequence is CASSPQQGETQYF. Here the CDR3 DNA reads TGTGCCAGCAGTCCTCAACAGGGAGAGACCCAGTACTTC. The rearrangement joins TRBV27 to TRBJ2-5, with a tentative D call TRBD1 (6 bases). This CDR3 has 13 amino acids. V lost 5 bases and J lost 4, with 11 bases in between. Germline lookup yields CDR1 MNHEY and CDR2 SMNVEV (reference sequence).

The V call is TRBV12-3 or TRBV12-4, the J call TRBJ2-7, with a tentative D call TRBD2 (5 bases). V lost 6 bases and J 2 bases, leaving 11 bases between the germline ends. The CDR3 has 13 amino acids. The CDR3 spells CASRPDGTYEQYF. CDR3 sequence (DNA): TGTGCCAGCAGGCCCGACGGGACCTACGAGCAGTACTTC.

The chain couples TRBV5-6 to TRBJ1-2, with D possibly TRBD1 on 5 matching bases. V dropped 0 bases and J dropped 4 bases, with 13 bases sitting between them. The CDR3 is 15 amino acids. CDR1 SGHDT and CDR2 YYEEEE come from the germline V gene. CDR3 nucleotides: TGTGCCAGCAGCTTGGAATTTGGCAGGGCCTATGGCTACACCTTC. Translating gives CASSLEFGRAYGYTF. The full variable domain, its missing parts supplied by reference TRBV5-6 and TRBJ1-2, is DAGVTQSPTHLIKTRGQQVTLRCSPKSGHDTVSWYQQALGQGPQFIFQYYEEEERQRGNFPDRFSGHQFPNYSSELNVNALLLGDSALYLCASSLEFGRAYGYTFGSGTRLTVV.

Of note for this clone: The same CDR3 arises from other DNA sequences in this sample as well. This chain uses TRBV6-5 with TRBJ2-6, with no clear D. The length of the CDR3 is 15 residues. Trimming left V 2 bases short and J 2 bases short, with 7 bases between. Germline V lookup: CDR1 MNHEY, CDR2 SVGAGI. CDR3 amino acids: CASSYGEAGANVLTF. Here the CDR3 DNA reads TGTGCCAGCAGTTACGGAGAAGCTGGGGCCAACGTCCTGACTTTC.

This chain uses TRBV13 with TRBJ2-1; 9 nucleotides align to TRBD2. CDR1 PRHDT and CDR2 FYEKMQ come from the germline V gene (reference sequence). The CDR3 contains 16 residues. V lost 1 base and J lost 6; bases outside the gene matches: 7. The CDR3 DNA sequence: TGTGCCAGCAGCTTAGTAGCGGGGGAGAGACGCAATGAGCAGTTCTTC. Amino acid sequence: CASSLVAGERRNEQFF.

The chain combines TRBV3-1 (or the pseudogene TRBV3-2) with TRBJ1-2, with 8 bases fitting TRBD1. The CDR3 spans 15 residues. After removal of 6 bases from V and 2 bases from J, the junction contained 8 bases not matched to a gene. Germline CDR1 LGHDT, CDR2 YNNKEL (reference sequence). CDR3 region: CASRGFGTGNYGYTF. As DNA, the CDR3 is TGTGCCAGCAGGGGGTTTGGGACAGGAAACTATGGCTACACCTTC.

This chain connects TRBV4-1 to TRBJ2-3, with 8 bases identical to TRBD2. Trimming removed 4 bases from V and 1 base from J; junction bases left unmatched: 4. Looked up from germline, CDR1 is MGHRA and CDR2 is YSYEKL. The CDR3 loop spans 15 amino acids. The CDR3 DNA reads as TGCGCCAGCAGCCGGATACTAGCGGGCACAGATACGCAGTATTTT. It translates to CASSRILAGTDTQYF.

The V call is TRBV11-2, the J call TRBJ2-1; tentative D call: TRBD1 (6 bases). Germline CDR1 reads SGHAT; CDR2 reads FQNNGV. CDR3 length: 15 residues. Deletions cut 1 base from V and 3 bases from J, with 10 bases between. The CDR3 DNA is TGTGCCAGCAGCTTAGGATCGGACAGCTACAATGAGCAGTTCTTC. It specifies CASSLGSDSYNEQFF. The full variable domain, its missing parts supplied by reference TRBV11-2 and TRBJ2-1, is EAGVAQSPRYKIIEKRQSVAFWCNPISGHATLYWYQQILGQGPKLLIQFQNNGVVDDSQLPKDRFSAERLKGVDSTLKIQPAKLEDSAVYLCASSLGSDSYNEQFFGPGTRLTVL.

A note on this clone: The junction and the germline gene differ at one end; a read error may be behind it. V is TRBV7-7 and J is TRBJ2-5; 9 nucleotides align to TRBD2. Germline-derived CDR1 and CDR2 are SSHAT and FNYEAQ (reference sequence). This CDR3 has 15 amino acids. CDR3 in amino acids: CASSLGSGRGETQYF. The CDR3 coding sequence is TGTGCTAGCAGTCTTGGTAGCGGGAGAGGAGAGACCCAGTACTTC.

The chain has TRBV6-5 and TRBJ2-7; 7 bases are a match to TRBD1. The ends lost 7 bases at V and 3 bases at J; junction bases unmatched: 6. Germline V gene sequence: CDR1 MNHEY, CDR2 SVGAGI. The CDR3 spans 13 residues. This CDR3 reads CASTRGTIYEQYF. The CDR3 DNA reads TGTGCCAGCACCAGGGGGACAATCTACGAGCAGTACTTC.

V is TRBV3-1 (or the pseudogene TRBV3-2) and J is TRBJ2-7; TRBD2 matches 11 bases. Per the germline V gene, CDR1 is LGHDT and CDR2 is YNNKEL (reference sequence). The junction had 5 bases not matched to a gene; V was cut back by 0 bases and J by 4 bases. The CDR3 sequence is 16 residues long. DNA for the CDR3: TGTGCCAGCAGCCAAGATATAGCGGGAGGGAAGTACGAGCAGTACTTC. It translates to CASSQDIAGGKYEQYF.

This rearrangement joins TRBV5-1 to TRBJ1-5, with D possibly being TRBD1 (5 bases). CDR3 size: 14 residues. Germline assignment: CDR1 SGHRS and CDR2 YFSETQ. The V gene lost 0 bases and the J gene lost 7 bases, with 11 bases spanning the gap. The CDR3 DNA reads TGCGCCAGCAGCTTGGAGGGGTCGGGCCAGCCCCAGCATTTT. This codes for CASSLEGSGQPQHF.

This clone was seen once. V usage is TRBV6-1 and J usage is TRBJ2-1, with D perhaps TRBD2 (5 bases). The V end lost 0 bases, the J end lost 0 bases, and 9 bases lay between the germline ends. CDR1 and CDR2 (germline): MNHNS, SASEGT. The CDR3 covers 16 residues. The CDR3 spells CASSEAFGSSYNEQFF. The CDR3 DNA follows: TGTGCCAGCAGTGAAGCCTTTGGGAGCTCCTACAATGAGCAGTTCTTC.

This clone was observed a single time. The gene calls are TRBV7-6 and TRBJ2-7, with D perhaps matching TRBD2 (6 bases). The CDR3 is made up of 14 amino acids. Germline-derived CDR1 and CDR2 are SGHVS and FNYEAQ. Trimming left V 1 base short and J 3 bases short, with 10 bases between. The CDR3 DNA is TGTGCCAGCAGCTTAGGGGGTAGCGGCTACGAGCAGTACTTC. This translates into CASSLGGSGYEQYF.

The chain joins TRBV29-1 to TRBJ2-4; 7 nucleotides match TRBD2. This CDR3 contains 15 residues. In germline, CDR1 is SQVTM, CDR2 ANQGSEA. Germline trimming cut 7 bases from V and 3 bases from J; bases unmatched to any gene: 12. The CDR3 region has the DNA TGCAGCGCCCGAAAGGGAGGGATGGACAAAAACATTCAGTACTTC. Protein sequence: CSARKGGMDKNIQYF.

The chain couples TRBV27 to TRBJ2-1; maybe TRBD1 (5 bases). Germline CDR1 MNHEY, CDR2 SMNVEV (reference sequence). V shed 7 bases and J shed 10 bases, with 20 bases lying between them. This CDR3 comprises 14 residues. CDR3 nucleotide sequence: TGTGCCAGCACGTCGTCAGGGTGGTTAGGGGAGCAGTTCTTC. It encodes CASTSSGWLGEQFF.